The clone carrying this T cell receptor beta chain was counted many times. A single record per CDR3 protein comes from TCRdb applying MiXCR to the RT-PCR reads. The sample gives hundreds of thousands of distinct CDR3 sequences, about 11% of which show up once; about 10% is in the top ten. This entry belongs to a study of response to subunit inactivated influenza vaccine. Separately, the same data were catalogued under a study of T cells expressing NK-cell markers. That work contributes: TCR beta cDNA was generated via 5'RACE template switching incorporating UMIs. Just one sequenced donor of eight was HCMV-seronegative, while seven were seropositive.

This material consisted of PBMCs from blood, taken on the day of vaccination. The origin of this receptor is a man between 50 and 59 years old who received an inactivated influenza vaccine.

CDR3 coding DNA: TGTGCCAGCAGTAACCCGGAGAGAGGTGTCTATGGCTACACCTTC. Residues: CASSNPERGVYGYTF. The rearrangement links TRBV7-8 to TRBJ1-2; no reliable D call. Germline lookup yields CDR1 SGHVS and CDR2 FQNEAQ. The CDR3 has 15 amino acids. V was pared by 6 bases and J by 4 bases, with 18 bases between.